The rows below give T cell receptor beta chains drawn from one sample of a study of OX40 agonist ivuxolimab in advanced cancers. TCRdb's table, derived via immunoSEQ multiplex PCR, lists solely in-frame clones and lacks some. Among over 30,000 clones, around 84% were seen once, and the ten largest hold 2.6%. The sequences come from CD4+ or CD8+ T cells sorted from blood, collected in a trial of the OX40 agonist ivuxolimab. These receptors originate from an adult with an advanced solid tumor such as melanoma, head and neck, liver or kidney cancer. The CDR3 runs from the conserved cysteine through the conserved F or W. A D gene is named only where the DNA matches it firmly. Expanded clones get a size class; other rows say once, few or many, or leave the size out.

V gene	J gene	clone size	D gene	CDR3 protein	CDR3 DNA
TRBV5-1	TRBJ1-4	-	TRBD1	CASSLEGLGQGAEKLFF	TGCGCCAGCAGCTTGGAAGGATTGGGACAGGGGGCGGAAAAACTGTTTTTT
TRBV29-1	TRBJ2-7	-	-	CSVTTGLSYEQYF	TGCAGCGTTACCACAGGGTTATCCTACGAGCAGTACTTC
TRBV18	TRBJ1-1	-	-	CASLQGSFSEAFF	TGTGCCAGCTTACAGGGTTCTTTTTCTGAAGCTTTCTTT
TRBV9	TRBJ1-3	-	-	CASSVDPSGNTIYF	TGTGCCAGCAGCGTCGACCCATCTGGAAACACCATATATTTT
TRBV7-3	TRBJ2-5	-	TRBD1	CASSQGVTWGETQYF	TGTGCCAGCAGCCAGGGGGTCACATGGGGCGAGACCCAGTACTTC
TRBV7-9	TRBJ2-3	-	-	CASSWGFSTDTQYF	TGTGCCAGCAGCTGGGGGTTTAGCACAGATACGCAGTATTTT
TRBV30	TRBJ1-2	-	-	CAWSDLLGGYTF	TGTGCCTGGAGTGACCTCCTTGGGGGCTACACCTTC
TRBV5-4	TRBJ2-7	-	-	CASSHDREAPYF	TGTGCCAGCAGCCACGACAGGGAGGCACCGTACTTC
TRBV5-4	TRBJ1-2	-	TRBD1	CASSLDRGNYGYTF	TGTGCCAGCAGCTTGGACAGGGGGAACTATGGCTACACCTTC
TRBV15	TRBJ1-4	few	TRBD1	CATSRDQGAEKLFF	TGTGCCACCAGCAGAGATCAGGGGGCTGAAAAACTGTTTTTT
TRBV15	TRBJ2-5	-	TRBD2	CATGSGSVRETQYF	TGTGCCACCGGTAGCGGGAGTGTGAGGGAGACCCAGTACTTC
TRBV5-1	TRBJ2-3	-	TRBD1	CASGTGGTDTQYF	TGCGCCAGTGGGACAGGGGGCACAGATACGCAGTATTTT
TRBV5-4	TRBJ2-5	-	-	CASSYRRLQETQYF	TGTGCCAGCAGCTATCGGCGACTTCAAGAGACCCAGTACTTC
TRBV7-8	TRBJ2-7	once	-	CASGRGTQINEQYF	TGTGCCAGTGGCAGGGGAACCCAAATCAACGAGCAGTACTTC
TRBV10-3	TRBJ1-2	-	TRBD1	CAISERAGGGGYTF	TGTGCCATCAGTGAGAGGGCAGGGGGCGGAGGCTACACCTTC
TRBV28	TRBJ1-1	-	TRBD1	CASSPWDRVLAFF	TGTGCCAGCAGCCCCTGGGACAGGGTACTTGCTTTCTTT
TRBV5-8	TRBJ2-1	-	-	CASSLGSVSGNEQFF	TGTGCCAGCAGCTTGGGGTCGGTATCGGGCAATGAGCAGTTCTTC
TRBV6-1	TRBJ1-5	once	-	CASSEGGAWPQHF	TGTGCCAGTAGTGAGGGGGGTGCATGGCCCCAGCATTTT
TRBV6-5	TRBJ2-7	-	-	CASSYSTSYEQYF	TGTGCCAGCAGTTACTCGACTAGCTACGAGCAGTACTTC
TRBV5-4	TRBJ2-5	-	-	CASSPPGGGDQETQYF	TGTGCCAGCAGCCCCCCCGGCGGAGGGGACCAAGAGACCCAGTACTTC
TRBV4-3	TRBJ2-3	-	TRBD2	CASSQDWGTSGRAGDTQYF	TGCGCCAGCAGCCAAGATTGGGGAACTAGCGGGAGGGCGGGAGATACGCAGTATTTT
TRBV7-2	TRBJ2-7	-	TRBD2	CASSTSGGTFYEQYF	TGTGCCAGCAGTACGTCCGGGGGGACTTTCTACGAGCAGTACTTC
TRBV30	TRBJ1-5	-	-	CAWSQGGTQHF	TGTGCCTGGTCCCAGGGTGGGACCCAGCATTTT
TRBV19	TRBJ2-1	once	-	CASSKTSGYNEQFF	TGTGCCAGTAGTAAAACGAGCGGATACAATGAGCAGTTCTTC
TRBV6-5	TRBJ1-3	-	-	CASSLGGSSGNTIYF	TGTGCCAGCAGCCTAGGGGGGTCTTCTGGAAACACCATATATTTT
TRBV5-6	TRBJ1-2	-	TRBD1	CASSLGTGVGYGYTF	TGTGCCAGCAGCTTAGGGACAGGGGTTGGCTATGGCTACACCTTC
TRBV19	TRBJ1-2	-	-	CASSPQTGGSVYGYTF	TGTGCCAGTAGTCCGCAAACAGGAGGGTCGGTCTATGGCTACACCTTC
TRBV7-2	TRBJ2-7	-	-	CASSLAKDYEQYF	TGTGCCAGCAGCTTAGCGAAAGACTACGAGCAGTACTTC
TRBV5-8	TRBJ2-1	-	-	CASSSPGANNEQFF	TGTGCCAGCAGCTCACCGGGAGCAAACAATGAGCAGTTCTTC
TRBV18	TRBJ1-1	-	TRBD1	CASSPGTGRGEAFF	TGTGCCAGCTCACCTGGGACAGGGAGGGGTGAAGCTTTCTTT
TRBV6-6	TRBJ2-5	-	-	CASSRGDQETQYF	TGTGCCAGCAGTAGGGGGGACCAAGAGACCCAGTACTTC
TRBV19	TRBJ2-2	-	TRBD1	CASSWDSFTGELFF	TGTGCCAGTAGTTGGGACAGCTTCACCGGGGAGCTGTTTTTT
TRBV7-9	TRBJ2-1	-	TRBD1	CASSFGTADNEQFF	TGTGCCAGCAGCTTCGGGACAGCTGACAATGAGCAGTTCTTC
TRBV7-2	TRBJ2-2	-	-	CASSYTGRTGELFF	TGTGCCAGCAGTTATACAGGGAGGACCGGGGAGCTGTTTTTT
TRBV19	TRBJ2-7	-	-	CASSPTSSWEQYF	TGTGCCAGTAGTCCTACTAGCTCCTGGGAGCAGTACTTC
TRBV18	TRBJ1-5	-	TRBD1	CASSPGQGGGYLSNQPQHF	TGTGCCAGCTCACCAGGGCAGGGGGGGGGATATTTGAGCAATCAGCCCCAGCATTTT
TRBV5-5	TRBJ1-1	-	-	CASSGGVTGNTEAFF	TGTGCCAGCAGCGGCGGGGTAACAGGGAACACTGAAGCTTTCTTT
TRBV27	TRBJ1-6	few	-	CASSSQGLYNSPLHF	TGTGCCAGCAGTTCCCAGGGTTTGTATAATTCACCCCTCCACTTT
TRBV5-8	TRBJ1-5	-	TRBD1	CASSRGTGDSQPQHF	TGTGCCAGCAGCCGAGGGACAGGGGATAGCCAGCCCCAGCATTTT
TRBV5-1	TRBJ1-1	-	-	CASSLTKSGTRGMNTEAFF	TGCGCCAGCAGCCTTACGAAGTCCGGGACACGGGGCATGAACACTGAAGCTTTCTTT
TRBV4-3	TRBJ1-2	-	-	CASSTRGGTGYTF	TGCGCCAGCAGCACCCGGGGGGGGACTGGCTACACCTTC
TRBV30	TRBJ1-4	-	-	CAWSGEGTTNEKLFF	TGTGCCTGGAGTGGGGAGGGGACAACTAATGAAAAACTGTTTTTT
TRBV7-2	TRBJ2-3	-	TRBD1	CASSLRDRGLGTQYF	TGTGCCAGCAGCTTAAGGGACAGGGGATTGGGTACGCAGTATTTT
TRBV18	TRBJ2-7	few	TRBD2	CASSPLAGGSYEQYF	TGTGCCAGCTCACCCCTAGCGGGAGGTTCCTACGAGCAGTACTTC
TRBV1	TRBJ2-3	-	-	CTSSHCWEGEWLDTQYF	TGCACCAGCAGCCACTGCTGGGAAGGCGAGTGGTTAGATACGCAGTATTTT
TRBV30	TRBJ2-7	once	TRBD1	CAWQGVGEQYF	TGTGCCTGGCAGGGGGTAGGCGAGCAGTACTTC
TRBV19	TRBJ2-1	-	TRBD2	CASRQRGTSGYNEQFF	TGTGCCAGTAGACAGCGCGGGACTAGCGGATACAATGAGCAGTTCTTC
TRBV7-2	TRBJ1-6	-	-	CASSTQENSPLHF	TGTGCCAGCAGCACCCAAGAGAATTCACCCCTCCACTTT
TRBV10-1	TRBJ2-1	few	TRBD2	CASSESSGNYNEQFF	TGCGCCAGCAGTGAGTCTAGCGGGAATTACAATGAGCAGTTCTTC
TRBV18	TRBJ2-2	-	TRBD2	CASSPRAGGSSTGELFF	TGTGCCAGCTCACCCCGTGCGGGGGGTTCGAGCACCGGGGAGCTGTTTTTT
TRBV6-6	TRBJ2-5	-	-	CASSDHRVVQETQYF	TGTGCCAGCAGTGATCACAGGGTAGTCCAAGAGACCCAGTACTTC